Listed below are T cell receptor beta chains from one sample, sequenced in a study of shared clonotypes between healthy human individuals. TCRdb's table, derived via immunoSEQ multiplex PCR, lists solely in-frame clones and lacks some. Altogether about 500,000 clones are present, roughly three quarters being singletons, with the ten largest covering about 12%. Material for sequencing was PBMCs. Receptors originate from a middle-aged woman in good health. Some clones in this sample may be carry-over from other donors' samples. Both conserved end residues are part of each CDR3. D genes are given only for firm matches. Rows give clone size only sometimes, using once, few, many, or a class for an expanded clone.

TRBV6-1	13	TRBJ1-2	NA	NA	TGTGCCAGCAGTGAGGGACTAATACGTGGCTACACCTTC	CASSEGLIRGYTF
TRBV9	15	TRBJ2-2	NA	NA	TGTGCCAGCAGCGTAGAGGCGGTTCGGAACGGGGAGCTGTTTTTT	CASSVEAVRNGELFF
TRBV5-1	14	TRBJ2-2	NA	NA	TGCGCCAGCAGCTTGGCCCGGTTCACCGGGGAGCTGTTTTTT	CASSLARFTGELFF
TRBV5-4	13	TRBJ2-5	NA	NA	TGTGCCAGCAGCTTAGGGAGCCAAGAGACCCAGTACTTC	CASSLGSQETQYF
TRBV14	15	TRBJ2-1	TRBD2	NA	TGTGCCAGCAGCCAACTCCTAGCGGGATACAATGAGCAGTTCTTC	CASSQLLAGYNEQFF
TRBV6-5	15	TRBJ1-3	NA	NA	TGTGCCAGCAGTTACGGCGGGGCATCTGGAAACACCATATATTTT	CASSYGGASGNTIYF
TRBV27	13	TRBJ1-5	NA	NA	TGTGCCAGCAGTTTATCCCCGGGTGGGCCCCAGCATTTT	CASSLSPGGPQHF
TRBV4-1	15	TRBJ2-2	NA	NA	TGCGCCAGCAGCCAACCCGGGACTAACACCGGGGAGCTGTTTTTT	CASSQPGTNTGELFF
TRBV7-2	13	TRBJ1-1	NA	NA	TGTGCCAGCAGCGGACAGCTGAACACTGAAGCTTTCTTT	CASSGQLNTEAFF
TRBV5-4	17	TRBJ1-5	NA	many	TGTGCCAGCAGCTACTCTAAGGACTTTCAGACCCATCAGCCCCAGCATTTT	CASSYSKDFQTHQPQHF
TRBV7-2	14	TRBJ2-1	TRBD2	NA	TGTGCCAGCAGCTTAGGGGACTACCGCAGTGAGCAGTTCTTC	CASSLGDYRSEQFF
TRBV2	15	TRBJ1-5	TRBD1	NA	TGTGCCAGCAGTGTGATCAGGGGGGTAGGACAGCCCCAGCATTTT	CASSVIRGVGQPQHF
TRBV15	16	TRBJ1-4	NA	NA	TGTGCCACCAGCAGAGGTGGGGGGCGGGTTAATGAAAAACTGTTTTTT	CATSRGGGRVNEKLFF
TRBV5-3	15	TRBJ2-1	NA	many	TGTGCCAGAAGCTTGCCCAACACCTCCTACAATGAGCAGTTCTTC	CARSLPNTSYNEQFF
TRBV30	14	TRBJ2-4	TRBD1	few	TGTGCCCACAGGCAAAAGGGACAGCCAAACATTCAGTACTTC	CAHRQKGQPNIQYF
TRBV30	15	TRBJ1-4	NA	NA	TGTGCCTGGAGTGTAGGAGCCGGGGTTGATGAAAAACTGTTTTTT	CAWSVGAGVDEKLFF
TRBV30	14	TRBJ2-5	TRBD2	NA	TGTGCCTGCCCCGCACTAGCGGGAGGTGAGACCCAGTACTTC	CACPALAGGETQYF
TRBV7-8	19	TRBJ2-2	NA	NA	TGTGCCAGCAGCTTAAGGGGTAATGAGTTGAGAGCGAACACCGGGGAGCTGTTTTTT	CASSLRGNELRANTGELFF
TRBV28	15	TRBJ2-7	NA	many	TGTGCCAGCAGAGGGTCAGGAAGGGGATATATCGAGCAGTACTTC	CASRGSGRGYIEQYF
TRBV19	15	TRBJ2-1	TRBD2	NA	TGTGCCAGTAGCCTAGCGGGAGGGACCTACAATGAGCAGTTCTTC	CASSLAGGTYNEQFF
TRBV6-1	17	TRBJ2-1	NA	NA	TGTGCCAGCAGTGAAAACAGGGACCTCAGCTCCTACAATGAGCAGTTCTTC	CASSENRDLSSYNEQFF
TRBV5-1	14	TRBJ2-1	NA	NA	TGCGCCAGCAGCCGGGACGGATCCTACAATGAGCAGTTCTTC	CASSRDGSYNEQFF
TRBV15	15	TRBJ1-3	NA	NA	TGTGCCACCAGCAGAGATAAGGGCCCTGGAAACACCATATATTTT	CATSRDKGPGNTIYF
TRBV5-5	15	TRBJ2-1	NA	NA	TGTGCCAGCAGCTTGGGGGCCCGAGGGTTAAATGAGCAGTTCTTC	CASSLGARGLNEQFF
TRBV21-1	13	TRBJ2-7	NA	once	TGTGCCAGCAGCAAAGACAGAGCCTACGAGCAGTACTTC	CASSKDRAYEQYF
TRBV18	13	TRBJ2-5	TRBD1	once	TGTGCCAGCTCACCTTTTCAGGGGGAGAAGCAGTACTTC	CASSPFQGEKQYF
TRBV6-5	15	TRBJ2-2	NA	NA	TGTGCCAGCAGTTATTGGCAGGGTTTCACCGGGGAGCTGTTTTTT	CASSYWQGFTGELFF
TRBV30	15	TRBJ2-7	TRBD1	once	TGTGCCTGGAGATTTGGGGACAGGGGATATAGCGAGCAGTACTTC	CAWRFGDRGYSEQYF
TRBV28	12	TRBJ1-5	NA	NA	TGTGCCAGCCCTACAGGGAATCAGCCCCAGCATTTT	CASPTGNQPQHF
TRBV18	15	TRBJ1-4	TRBD1	once	TGTGCCAGCTCACCCAGACAGGGCGGCGGTGAAAAACTGTTTTTT	CASSPRQGGGEKLFF
TRBV5-6	15	TRBJ2-3	NA	few	TGTGCCAGCAGCCGAAGACTAGACTTTACAGATACGCAGTATTTT	CASSRRLDFTDTQYF
TRBV30	15	TRBJ2-5	NA	NA	TGTGCCTGGAGTGTACAGCGGGCAGAACCTACCCCCCGGTACTTC	CAWSVQRAEPTPRYF
TRBV19	14	TRBJ2-2	TRBD2	NA	TGTGCCAGTAGTCAGCGGGGGGACACCGGGGAGCTGTTTTTT	CASSQRGDTGELFF
TRBV13	16	TRBJ2-1	TRBD2	NA	TGTGCCAGCAGCTTAGGCCCGGGACTAGCGGGCCGTGAGCAGTTCTTC	CASSLGPGLAGREQFF
TRBV7-2	16	TRBJ2-1	NA	NA	TGTGCCAGCAGCTTACGTGTGGGGCAGGGATACAATGAGCAGTTCTTC	CASSLRVGQGYNEQFF
TRBV30	16	TRBJ2-7	TRBD2	NA	TGTGCCTGGAGTCGGCCTAGCGGGGGGATAGCCTACGAGCAGTACTTC	CAWSRPSGGIAYEQYF
TRBV30	15	TRBJ2-7	NA	NA	TGTGCCTGGAGTGTAGGGGCCACCAGCTCCTACGAGCAGTACTTC	CAWSVGATSSYEQYF
TRBV11-2	14	TRBJ2-1	NA	NA	TGTGCCAGCAGCTTCTCAGGGGTAAGGCGTGAGCAGTTCTTC	CASSFSGVRREQFF
TRBV6-7	17	TRBJ2-3	NA	NA	TGTGCCAGCAGTTACCCGGGACCCAGCGAGTGGGGGGATACGCAGTATTTT	CASSYPGPSEWGDTQYF
TRBV16	17	TRBJ1-5	NA	once	TGTGCCAGCAGCCAATTCCGGACCTATTATAGCAATCAGCCCCAGCATTTT	CASSQFRTYYSNQPQHF
TRBV4-3	16	TRBJ2-1	TRBD1	NA	TGCGCCAGCAGCCAAGATTCCGGGACAGGGGGCAATGAGCAGTTCTTC	CASSQDSGTGGNEQFF